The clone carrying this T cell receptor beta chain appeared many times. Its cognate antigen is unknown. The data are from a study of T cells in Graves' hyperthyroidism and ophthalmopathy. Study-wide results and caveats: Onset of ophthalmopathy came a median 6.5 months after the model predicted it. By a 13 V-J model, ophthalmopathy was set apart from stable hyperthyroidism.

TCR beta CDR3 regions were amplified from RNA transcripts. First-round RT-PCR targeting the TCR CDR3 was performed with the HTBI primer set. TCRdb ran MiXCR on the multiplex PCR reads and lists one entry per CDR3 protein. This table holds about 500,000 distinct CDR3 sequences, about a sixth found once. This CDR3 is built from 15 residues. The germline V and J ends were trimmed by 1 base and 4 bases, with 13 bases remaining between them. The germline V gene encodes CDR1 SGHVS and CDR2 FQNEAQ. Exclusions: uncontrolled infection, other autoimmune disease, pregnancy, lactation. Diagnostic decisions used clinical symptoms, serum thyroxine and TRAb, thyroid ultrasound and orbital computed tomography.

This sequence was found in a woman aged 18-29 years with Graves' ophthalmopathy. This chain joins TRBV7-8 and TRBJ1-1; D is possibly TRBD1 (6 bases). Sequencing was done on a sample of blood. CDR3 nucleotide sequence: TGTGCCAGCAGCTTAGAATACAGGGAGGGCACTGAAGCTTTCTTT. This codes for CASSLEYREGTEAFF.